This TCR beta chain is from a study of tumor and adjacent non-tumor tissue in lung cancer. Looking at the study overall: Stage I to III disease affected 10 men and about five women aged roughly 30 to 80.

As to this clonotype: The antigen remains unidentified.

Three rounds of nested PCR, following a modified ARM-PCR protocol, produced the TCRbeta library. TCRdb re-called the multiplex PCR reads with MiXCR, one entry per CDR3 protein. The profile covers roughly 81,000 distinct CDR3 sequences, with around 70% appearing a single time and approximately 12% taken by the ten largest. The CDR3 runs to 16 residues. V trimming: 4 bases; J trimming: 1 base; junction bases outside the gene matches: 9. The germline gives CDR1 SGHNT, CDR2 YYREEE (reference sequence). Study-level results: Patients with more diverse tumor TCRs had worse survival.

RNA was extracted from bulk tissue without any cell sorting. Sequences were obtained from lung tumor tissue. This chain uses TRBV5-4 with TRBJ1-2; TRBD1 matches 8 bases. The receptor's source is a woman aged 70-85 years with non-small cell lung cancer. Here the CDR3 reads CASSQDRDIVNYGYTF. CDR3 DNA sequence: TGTGCCAGCAGCCAGGACAGGGACATTGTTAACTATGGCTACACCTTC.